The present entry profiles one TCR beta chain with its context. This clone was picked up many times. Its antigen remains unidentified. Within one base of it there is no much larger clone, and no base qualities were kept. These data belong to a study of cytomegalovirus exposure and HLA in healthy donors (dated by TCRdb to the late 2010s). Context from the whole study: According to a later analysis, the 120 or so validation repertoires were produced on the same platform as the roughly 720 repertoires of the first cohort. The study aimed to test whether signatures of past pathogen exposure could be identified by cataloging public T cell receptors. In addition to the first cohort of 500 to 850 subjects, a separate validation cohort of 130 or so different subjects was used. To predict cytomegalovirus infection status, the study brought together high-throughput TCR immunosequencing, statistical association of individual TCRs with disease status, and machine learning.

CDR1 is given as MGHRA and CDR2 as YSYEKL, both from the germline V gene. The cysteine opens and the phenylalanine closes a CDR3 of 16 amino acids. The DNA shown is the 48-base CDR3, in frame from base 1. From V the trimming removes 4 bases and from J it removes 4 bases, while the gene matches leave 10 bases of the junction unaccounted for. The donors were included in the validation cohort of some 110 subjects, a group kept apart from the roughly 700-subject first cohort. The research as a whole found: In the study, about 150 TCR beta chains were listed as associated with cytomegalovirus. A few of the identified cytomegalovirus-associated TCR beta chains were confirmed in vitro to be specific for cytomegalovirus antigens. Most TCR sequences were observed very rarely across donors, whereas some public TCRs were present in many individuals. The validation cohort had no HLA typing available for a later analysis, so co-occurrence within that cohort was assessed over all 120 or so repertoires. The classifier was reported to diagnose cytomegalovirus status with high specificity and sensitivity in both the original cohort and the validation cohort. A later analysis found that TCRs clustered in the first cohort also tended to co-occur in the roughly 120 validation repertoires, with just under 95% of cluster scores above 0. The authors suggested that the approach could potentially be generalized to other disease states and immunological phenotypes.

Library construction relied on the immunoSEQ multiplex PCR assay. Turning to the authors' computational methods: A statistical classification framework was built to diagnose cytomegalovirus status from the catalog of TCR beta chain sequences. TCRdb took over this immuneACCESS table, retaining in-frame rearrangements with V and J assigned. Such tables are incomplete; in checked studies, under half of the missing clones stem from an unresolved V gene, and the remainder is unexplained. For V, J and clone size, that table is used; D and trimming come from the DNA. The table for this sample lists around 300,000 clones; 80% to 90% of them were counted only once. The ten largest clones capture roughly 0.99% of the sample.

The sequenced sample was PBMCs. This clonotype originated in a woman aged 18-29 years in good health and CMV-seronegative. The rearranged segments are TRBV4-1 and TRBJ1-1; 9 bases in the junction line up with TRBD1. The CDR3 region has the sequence CASSRRQGGRGTEAFF. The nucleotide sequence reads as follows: TGCGCCAGCAGCCGAAGACAGGGGGGCCGGGGCACTGAAGCTTTCTTT.